This T cell receptor beta chain appears in the sequencing data of a study of blood T cell repertoires in COVID-19. Study-wide background: COVID-19 samples, acute and convalescent, were from the United States, Italy and Spain. T cells, B-cell-depleted T cells, or PBMCs provided the cDNA or gDNA that served as material.

Per the original methods: Reference gene primer amplification gave nucleated cell count estimates. The table came from immunoSEQ multiplex PCR; TCRdb's copy has only in-frame clones and leaves some out. That table supplies the V and J calls and clone size; D and trimming were determined from the DNA. There are about 50,000 clones in the sample; 65% to 85% occur only once, and 15% to 20% lies in the top ten. There are 19 residues in the CDR3. The table lists this clone with a count of one. The sequence derives from a man in his forties or fifties with acute or convalescent COVID-19. Sequencing was carried out using peripheral blood. V and J are TRBV21-1 and TRBJ1-1; TRBD1, the table's D call, lacks a check against the DNA. TRBV21-1 is a pseudogene segment. CDR3 loop: CASSKVVRDRGLANTEAFF. The CDR3 DNA is TGTGCCAGCAGCAAAGTCGTGCGGGACAGGGGGCTGGCGAACACTGAAGCTTTCTTT.